The next 26 T cell receptor beta chains were all read from a single sample in a study of blood T cell repertoires in COVID-19. Produced via immunoSEQ multiplex PCR; TCRdb's table is partial and in-frame only. The table shows 25,000 or so clones, with under 95% occurring only once. Sequencing used peripheral blood. These receptors originate from a woman between 45 and 60 years old with active COVID-19.

The chain has TRBV10-2 and TRBJ1-1; unclear D gene. The CDR3 consists of 14 residues. From germline, CDR1 is WSHSY and CDR2 SAAADI. Trimming pared 5 bases from V and 1 base from J, leaving 11 bases between. The CDR3 sequence: CASSRNPGNTEAFF. The CDR3 DNA reads TGCGCCAGCAGTCGGAATCCGGGGAACACTGAAGCTTTCTTT.

V usage is TRBV27 and J usage is TRBJ1-5; D possibly corresponds to TRBD1 (6 bases). Germline CDR1 reads MNHEY; CDR2 reads SMNVEV (reference sequence). V was clipped by 5 bases and J by 2 bases, with 19 bases between them. This CDR3 is built from 17 residues. As DNA, the CDR3 is TGTGCCAGCAGTCCACAGACAGGACCCGGTGGCAATCAGCCCCAGCATTTT. Encoded protein: CASSPQTGPGGNQPQHF.

CDR3 in DNA: TGTGCCAGCAGCTTGGGGGGCGTGGCCACAGATACGCAGTATTTT. Translated: CASSLGGVATDTQYF. The chain employs TRBV5-4 and TRBJ2-3, with a weak D call TRBD1 (5 bases). Germline V lookup: CDR1 SGHNT, CDR2 YYREEE (reference sequence). With 0 bases removed from V and 2 bases from J, the gap between germline ends came to 10 bases. The CDR3 spans 15 residues.

This chain joins TRBV28 and TRBJ2-4; no clear D. The CDR3 is made up of 16 amino acids. V dropped 4 bases and J dropped 0 bases, with 13 bases sitting between them. Germline V gene sequence: CDR1 MDHEN, CDR2 SYDVKM. The CDR3 DNA sequence: TGTGCCAGCAGTTCCTTAGACTCCTTAGCCAAAAACATTCAGTACTTC. Protein sequence: CASSSLDSLAKNIQYF. Using reference TRBV28 and TRBJ2-4 for the parts outside the CDR3, the full variable domain is DVKVTQSSRYLVKRTGEKVFLECVQDMDHENMFWYRQDPGLGLRLIYFSYDVKMKEKGDIPEGYSVSREKKERFSLILESASTNQTSMYLCASSSLDSLAKNIQYFGAGTRLSVL.

V and J are TRBV5-4 and TRBJ2-1; 7 bases are shared with TRBD2. J lost 15 bases, V lost 3 bases, and 9 bases had no gene match. This CDR3 contains 12 residues. The germline V gene has CDR1 SGHNT and CDR2 YYREEE (reference sequence). The CDR3 bases are TGTGCCAGCAGCTCAGGACTAGTGGATCTGTTCTTC. Translated, it gives CASSSGLVDLFF.

V is TRBV2 and J is TRBJ1-2, with a possible D match to TRBD1 (5 bases). Between the trimmed V and J ends, which lost 8 bases and 3 bases, there was a span of 10 bases. The CDR3 covers 12 residues. Germline CDR1 and CDR2: SNHLY and FYNNEI. This CDR3 reads CASLARDYGYTF. In DNA, the CDR3 is TGTGCCAGCTTAGCCAGGGACTATGGCTACACCTTC.

This chain uses TRBV5-1 with TRBJ2-3, with TRBD1 as a possible D gene (7 bases). The CDR3 runs 20 residues. In germline, CDR1 is SGHRS, CDR2 YFSETQ. The V end was cut by 3 bases, the J end by 2 bases, with 28 bases between. CDR3: CASSSNRGGGAGRFTDTQYF. In DNA, the CDR3 is TGCGCCAGCAGCTCAAACAGGGGTGGAGGAGCGGGTCGATTCACAGATACGCAGTATTTT.

The chain has TRBV11-3 and TRBJ2-1, with D possibly matching TRBD2 (6 bases). CDR3 size: 14 residues. V was cut by 1 base and J by 8 bases, with 12 bases left in between. Germline V gives CDR1 SGHNT, CDR2 YENEEA. DNA for the CDR3: TGTGCCAGCAGCTTAGCGGGAGTTTTGTATGAGCAGTTCTTC. It yields the protein CASSLAGVLYEQFF.

The chain uses TRBV27 and TRBJ1-2; TRBD1 agrees at 8 bases. Germline trimming cut 5 bases from V and 8 bases from J; bases unmatched to any gene: 10. This CDR3 has 14 residues. In germline, CDR1 is MNHEY, CDR2 SMNVEV (reference sequence). This CDR3 is CASSLSGTGVGYTF. CDR3 DNA sequence: TGTGCCAGCAGTCTTTCCGGGACAGGAGTCGGCTACACCTTC.

This clone was detected a few times. V gene TRBV7-8 combines with J gene TRBJ2-7; no firm D call. The germline CDR1 and CDR2 sequences are SGHVS and FQNEAQ. This CDR3 is built from 13 residues. V gave up 1 base and J gave up 3 bases, with 7 bases separating them. CDR3 sequence reads: CASSLDTLYEQYV. In nucleotides, the CDR3 is TGTGCCAGCAGCTTAGACACCCTCTACGAGCAGTACGTC.

This rearrangement joins TRBV28 to TRBJ2-3; 15 positions agree with TRBD2. V gave up 6 bases and J gave up 5 bases; unmatched junction bases: 6. In germline, CDR1 is MDHEN, CDR2 SYDVKM. The CDR3 is made up of 16 amino acids. The CDR3 region has the DNA TGTGCCAGCAGGGGCCGGACTAGCGGGAGGGGAGATACGCAGTATTTT. Protein: CASRGRTSGRGDTQYF.

The chain carries TRBV5-1 and TRBJ2-7; D is ambiguous. This CDR3 has 15 residues. Germline V gives CDR1 SGHRS, CDR2 YFSETQ. Trimming removed 0 bases from V and 2 bases from J, with 12 bases in between. In nucleotides, the CDR3 is TGCGCCAGCAGCTTGGCCAACCCCAGTACCTACGAGCAGTACTTC. Residues: CASSLANPSTYEQYF.

This clone was seen a single time. The chain carries TRBV7-9 and TRBJ2-5; 12 nucleotides align to TRBD2. The CDR3 covers 17 residues. With 5 bases clipped from V and 3 bases from J, the junction kept 10 bases outside the gene matches. The germline CDR1 and CDR2 sequences are SEHNR and FQNEAQ (reference sequence). The CDR3 reads CASSHTNRLAGEETQYF. DNA of the CDR3: TGTGCCAGCAGCCATACCAATAGACTAGCGGGGGAAGAGACCCAGTACTTC.

J is TRBJ2-2 and V is TRBV7-8; a weak D match, TRBD2 (5 bases). V was clipped by 1 base and J by 6 bases, with 9 bases between them. The CDR3 has 14 residues. Germline V gene sequence: CDR1 SGHVS, CDR2 FQNEAQ. The CDR3 DNA reads TGTGCCAGCAGCTTAGGGCAGGAGGCCGGGGAGCTGTTTTTT. Residues: CASSLGQEAGELFF.

The chain has TRBV18 and TRBJ1-3; D possibly corresponds to TRBD1 (6 bases). CDR1 is KGHSH, CDR2 LQKENI, per germline. V lost 3 bases and J 4 bases, leaving 13 bases between the germline ends. This CDR3 is 15 amino acids long. Here the CDR3 DNA reads TGTGCCAGCTCACCCTACAGGGAGACGGGAAACACCATATATTTT. This translates into CASSPYRETGNTIYF.

This clone showed up just a few times. The chain joins TRBV27 to TRBJ2-7; TRBD1 matches at 7 bases. Germline values: CDR1 MNHEY, CDR2 SMNVEV (reference sequence). V lost 3 bases and J lost 3; bases outside the gene matches: 5. This CDR3 spans 14 amino acids. CDR3 sequence: CASSFEQGVYEQYV. DNA for the CDR3: TGTGCCAGCAGTTTCGAGCAGGGGGTCTACGAGCAGTACGTC.

The chain is built from TRBV19 and TRBJ2-2; the match to TRBD2 covers 12 bases. Germline V gene sequence: CDR1 LNHDA, CDR2 SQIVND (reference sequence). The CDR3 runs to 15 residues. J gave up 4 bases and V 8 bases, and 5 bases lay outside the gene matches. This CDR3 is CASLLAGGSTGELFF. As DNA, the CDR3 is TGTGCCAGTCTACTAGCGGGGGGTTCCACCGGGGAGCTGTTTTTT.

The chain uses TRBV5-1 and TRBJ1-1, with D perhaps TRBD1 (5 bases). Germline V lookup: CDR1 SGHRS, CDR2 YFSETQ. V was shortened by 4 bases and J by 0 bases, with 13 bases between the two germline ends. The CDR3 loop spans 15 amino acids. The CDR3 sequence is CASSPAGLVNTEAFF. The CDR3 bases are TGCGCCAGCAGCCCGGCAGGGCTTGTGAACACTGAAGCTTTCTTT.

This clone is a singleton in its sample. Sequence at one end of the junction differs from germline and may be a read error. The chain employs TRBV5-1 and TRBJ2-5; TRBD1 agrees at 7 bases. The CDR3 extends over 17 amino acids. Germline V lookup: CDR1 SGHRS, CDR2 YFSETQ. The CDR3 region has the DNA TGCGCCAGCACCTTGGCCGGCGCGAGGACCAGGGGGGAGACCCAGTACTTC. It is translated as CASTLAGARTRGETQYF. The full variable domain, completed using reference TRBV5-1 and TRBJ2-5, is KAGVTQTPRYLIKTRGQQVTLSCSPISGHRSVSWYQQTPGQGLQFLFEYFSETQRNKGNFPGRFSGRQFSNSRSEMNVSTLELGDSALYLCASTLAGARTRGETQYFGPGTRLLVL.

This clone showed up just once. The chain links TRBV13 to TRBJ2-1; D not certain. The CDR3 runs 17 residues. Germline V gene sequence: CDR1 PRHDT, CDR2 FYEKMQ (reference sequence). Trimming took off 4 bases at V and 0 bases at J, with 16 bases between the two ends. The CDR3 bases are TGTGCCAGCAGCTCCCCCCAAGGTGCGGACTCCTACAATGAGCAGTTCTTC. Amino acid sequence: CASSSPQGADSYNEQFF.

The rearrangement uses TRBV24-1 and TRBJ2-3, with 7 bases that match TRBD1. The CDR3 runs 16 residues. Germline assignment: CDR1 KGHDR and CDR2 SFDVKD. J gave up 2 bases and V 4 bases, and 8 bases lay outside the gene matches. The CDR3 sequence is CATSDAGTANTDTQYF. In nucleotides, the CDR3 is TGTGCCACCAGTGACGCCGGGACAGCCAACACAGATACGCAGTATTTT.

This clone occurred once. The chain uses TRBV9 and TRBJ1-3, with 8 positions matching TRBD1. The CDR3 covers 16 residues. CDR1 is SGDLS, CDR2 YYNGEE, per germline. V shed 2 bases, J shed 0 bases, and the junction held 4 bases outside the gene matches. This CDR3 is CASSVQGASSGNTIYF. CDR3 DNA: TGTGCCAGCAGCGTCCAGGGGGCCTCCTCTGGAAACACCATATATTTT.

This chain connects TRBV5-4 to TRBJ2-3; TRBD2 aligns across 9 bases. V shed 4 bases and J 8 bases; nucleotides not matched to a gene: 20. The V gene's germline CDR1 is SGHNT and CDR2 YYREEE (reference sequence). The CDR3 loop spans 18 amino acids. CDR3: CASSATKPGLASLSTQYF. The CDR3 nucleotides are TGTGCCAGCAGCGCTACGAAGCCGGGACTAGCCAGTTTGAGTACGCAGTATTTT.

The V gene is TRBV6-5, the J gene TRBJ1-5; D possibly corresponds to TRBD1 (5 bases). Germline CDR1 is MNHEY and CDR2 is SVGAGI. CDR3 length equals 15 residues. V shed 4 bases and J shed 2 bases, with 12 bases lying between them. In nucleotides, the CDR3 is TGTGCCAGCAGTTCAGGGCGTGGGGGCAATCAGCCCCAGCATTTT. The encoded protein is CASSSGRGGNQPQHF.

CDR3 in amino acids: CASSPSRDRAGDEQFF. Here the CDR3 DNA reads TGTGCCAGCAGCCCGTCCCGGGACAGGGCAGGAGATGAGCAGTTCTTC. This rearrangement joins TRBV7-3 to TRBJ2-1; TRBD1 matches 9 bases. Germline trimming cut 5 bases from V and 8 bases from J; bases unmatched to any gene: 13. CDR1 is SGHTA, CDR2 FQGTGA, per germline. The CDR3 is 16 amino acids.

V gene TRBV7-9 combines with J gene TRBJ2-7, with 7 bases fitting TRBD1. The V gene's germline CDR1 is SEHNR and CDR2 FQNEAQ (reference sequence). The CDR3 contains 15 residues. Trimming removed 3 bases from V and 0 bases from J; junction bases left unmatched: 5. The CDR3: CASSFQGDSSYEQYV. CDR3 DNA sequence: TGTGCCAGCAGCTTCCAGGGGGATAGCTCCTACGAGCAGTACGTC.